Only a few counts were recorded for the clone carrying this T cell receptor (beta chain). V shed 8 bases and J shed 7 bases, with 29 bases lying between them. Germline assignment: CDR1 SGHTA and CDR2 FQGNSA. The CDR3 runs 17 residues. Amplification of the TCR beta CDR3 regions used RNA transcripts (as template). First-round RT-PCR employed HTBI primers, with a second-round multiplex PCR after it. TCRdb analysed the multiplex PCR reads with MiXCR anew, one entry per CDR3 protein. The table lists 600,000 to 950,000 distinct CDR3 sequences, around 40% of them singletons. The sample originates from a study of Graves' ophthalmopathy and Graves' hyperthyroidism.

The material sequenced was peripheral blood. This receptor was identified in an adult man with Graves' ophthalmopathy. The gene calls are TRBV7-2 and TRBJ1-1; the D gene is possibly TRBD1 (5 bases). The CDR3 here is CASHTVETGLGHVEAFF. The DNA of the CDR3 is TGTGCCAGCCACACCGTCGAGACGGGGCTTGGGCATGTTGAAGCTTTCTTT.